The clone carrying this TCR beta chain was detected a few times. As for time point: patch test 2, 6 weeks after DPC sensitization. Treatment given: therapeutic diphenylcyclopropenone sensitization with weekly scalp DPC. The CDR3 spans 14 residues. The V gene lost 6 bases and the J gene lost 8 bases, with 17 bases spanning the gap. Germline V lookup: CDR1 MNHEY, CDR2 SVGEGT. In TCRdb, the RACE reads were re-called with MiXCR into one record per CDR3 protein. In the table there are about 89,000 distinct CDR3 sequences, roughly 11% of which are singletons. This sample is drawn from a study of human T cells and chemical hapten exposure.

This chain joins TRBV6-2 or TRBV6-3 and TRBJ1-5; D gene ambiguous. This receptor was taken from a man aged 35 to 55 with alopecia areata. Some clones in this sample may be carry-over from other donors' samples. The sample here was whole blood, taken in connection with sensitization to the hapten diphenylcyclopropenone (DPC). CDR3 region: CASRGGRLEKPQHF. CDR3 bases: TGTGCCAGCAGGGGCGGCAGGCTTGAGAAGCCCCAGCATTTT.